This T cell receptor beta chain comes out of a study of T cell changes during pregnancy in multiple sclerosis. The CDR3 sequence is 19 residues long. Germline V CDR1 and CDR2: LNHDA, SQIVND (reference sequence). With V trimmed by 0 bases and J by 1 base, 11 bases remained unmatched. Clones were read by immunoSEQ multiplex PCR, and TCRdb kept only the in-frame ones, dropping some. The repertoire holds 15,000 or so clones, with roughly 85% as singletons. The rearrangement links TRBV19 to TRBJ2-3; 9 bases line up with TRBD1. Sequenced material: CD8+ T cells from peripheral blood mononuclear cells, taken in the first trimester of pregnancy. The source of this sequence is a female donor with multiple sclerosis, enrolled in a pregnancy study. CDR3 in DNA: TGTGCCAGTAGTATAGATCGATTTGGTCGGGACAGGGGCACAGATACGCAGTATTTT. As protein: CASSIDRFGRDRGTDTQYF.